A single sample is the source of the 8 T cell receptor beta chains below, sequenced in a study of identical twins. TCRdb re-derived calls from the 5' RACE reads in MiXCR, one entry per CDR3 protein. The table records roughly 250,000 distinct CDR3 sequences, 11% to 15% of them present only once. Sequences were obtained from memory (CD45RO+) T cells sorted from blood. These receptors all stem from a young woman in good health.

This clonotype has a handful of counts. The chain couples TRBV10-3 to TRBJ2-7, with a tentative D call TRBD1 (5 bases). V was clipped by 3 bases and J by 0 bases, with 9 bases between them. This CDR3 is built from 14 residues. Germline V gene sequence: CDR1 ENHRY, CDR2 SYGVKD. CDR3 sequence: CAISEQDFSYEQYF. The CDR3 DNA reads TGTGCCATCAGTGAACAGGATTTCTCCTACGAGCAGTACTTC.

This chain uses TRBV12-3 or TRBV12-4 with TRBJ2-5, with 11 nucleotides matching TRBD2. The CDR3 length is 19 residues. Germline trimming cut 11 bases from V and 5 bases from J; bases unmatched to any gene: 25. The CDR3 nucleotides read TGTGCCTTCAGTTTATACGGTCTTAGCGGGAGGGCCTCGGGGGAGACCCAGTACTTC. Amino acids: CAFSLYGLSGRASGETQYF.

This clonotype was observed many times. This chain joins TRBV10-3 and TRBJ1-5, with TRBD1 identical over 9 bases. The CDR3 contains 11 residues. V trimming: 4 bases; J trimming: 13 bases; junction bases outside the gene matches: 2. CDR1 ENHRY and CDR2 SYGVKD come from the germline V gene. The chain's CDR3 is CAISAGTGQHF. The DNA for the CDR3 is TGTGCCATCAGTGCCGGGACAGGGCAGCATTTT.

This rearrangement joins TRBV11-1 to TRBJ1-2; possibly TRBD1 for D (6 bases). Trimming cost V 3 bases and J 3 bases, with 17 bases left between them. The CDR3 has 16 residues. Germline V gives CDR1 SGHAT, CDR2 FQDESV (reference sequence). CDR3 in DNA: TGTGCCAGCAGCTTGTCCCCAGGGGTTGTGGACTATGGCTACACCTTC. Its translation: CASSLSPGVVDYGYTF.

This chain uses TRBV7-2 with TRBJ1-6; D unclear. The V end was cut by 3 bases, the J end by 8 bases, with 8 bases between. The CDR3 has 13 amino acids. Germline V gene lookup returns CDR1 SGHTA and CDR2 FQGNSA. CDR3 sequence: CASSLQADSPLHF. CDR3 sequence (DNA): TGTGCCAGCAGCTTGCAGGCAGATTCACCCCTCCACTTT.

This clonotype was recorded a few times. V gene TRBV7-8 combines with J gene TRBJ2-1; tentatively, D is TRBD2 (6 bases). V was trimmed by 5 bases and J by 4 bases, leaving 21 bases between them. There are 17 residues in the CDR3. The germline V gene encodes CDR1 SGHVS and CDR2 FQNEAQ. CDR3 nucleotide sequence: TGTGCCAGCAGCACTTCCGGAGGGGCTGGAAATTACAATGAGCAGTTCTTC. Amino acids: CASSTSGGAGNYNEQFF.

The rearrangement uses TRBV5-1 and TRBJ2-7, with 10 bases identical to TRBD2. CDR1 and CDR2 (germline): SGHRS, YFSETQ. V dropped 0 bases and J dropped 6; count of bases not matched to a gene: 9. The CDR3 is 16 amino acids. CDR3 amino acids: CASSLEVLAGEGEQYF. For the CDR3, the DNA is TGCGCCAGCAGCTTGGAGGTCCTAGCGGGAGAGGGCGAGCAGTACTTC. Supplemented by reference TRBV5-1 and TRBJ2-7, the full variable domain reads KAGVTQTPRYLIKTRGQQVTLSCSPISGHRSVSWYQQTPGQGLQFLFEYFSETQRNKGNFPGRFSGRQFSNSRSEMNVSTLELGDSALYLCASSLEVLAGEGEQYFGPGTRLTVT.

This clonotype was detected a few times. The genes are TRBV20-1 and TRBJ2-1; TRBD1 is a possible D gene (6 bases). V was trimmed by 5 bases and J by 7 bases, leaving 9 bases between them. The CDR3 is 11 amino acids. CDR1 and CDR2 (germline): DFQATT, SNEGSKA (reference sequence). Here the CDR3 reads CSAPRGNEQFF. The CDR3, as DNA: TGCAGTGCTCCGAGGGGGAATGAGCAGTTCTTC.